Each of the 13 T cell receptor beta chains below was sequenced from the same sample in a study of blood T cells in healthy people across ages. PCR was performed a second time for roughly 7 to 12 cycles using a sample-barcoded 5' primer and a J-beta primer mix. TCRdb ran MiXCR on the 5' RACE reads and lists one entry per CDR3 protein. This sample has under 950,000 distinct CDR3 sequences; roughly 20% occur once, and the top ten carry around a fifth. The material sequenced was blood. The source of these receptors is a man aged 65 to 85 in good health.

This clonotype was counted between two and nine times. The rearrangement links TRBV24-1 to TRBJ2-1; 13 positions agree with TRBD2. Losses at the gene ends were 4 bases for V and 8 bases for J; bases not matched to a gene: 7. Germline V lookup: CDR1 KGHDR, CDR2 SFDVKD. CDR3 length: 16 amino acids. The CDR3 here is CATSERTSGSSDEQFF. CDR3 DNA: TGTGCCACCAGTGAGAGGACTAGCGGGAGTAGTGATGAGCAGTTCTTC.

In this sample, this clonotype turned up a few times. This chain uses TRBV12-3 or TRBV12-4 with TRBJ2-3, with TRBD2 as a possible D gene (5 bases). Trimming took 7 bases from V and 1 from J, leaving 18 bases between them. The CDR3 runs 16 residues. CDR3 DNA sequence: TGTGCCAGCAAGCCGGACTTTAATCAGGGCACAGATACGCAGTATTTT. This encodes CASKPDFNQGTDTQYF.

Written as DNA, the CDR3 is TGTGCCAGCAGTTACGACCCCCCCAGGGTGGCTGAAAAACTGTTTTTT. Its protein product is CASSYDPPRVAEKLFF. The V call is TRBV6-5, the J call TRBJ1-4, with D possibly being TRBD1 (5 bases). Trimming cost V 2 bases and J 7 bases, with 17 bases left between them. This CDR3 spans 16 amino acids. The germline CDR1 and CDR2 sequences are MNHEY and SVGAGI.

The genes are TRBV20-1 and TRBJ1-3, with a tentative D call TRBD1 (6 bases). Germline-derived CDR1 and CDR2 are DFQATT and SNEGSKA (reference sequence). CDR3 length equals 17 residues. V was shortened by 2 bases and J by 4 bases, with 21 bases between the two germline ends. The CDR3 DNA is TGCAGTGCTAGAAGGATGGGGGGCTCTCTGGGGGGAAACACCATATATTTT. This codes for CSARRMGGSLGGNTIYF.

The rearrangement joins TRBV20-1 to TRBJ1-1, with TRBD1 identical over 8 bases. Germline V gene sequence: CDR1 DFQATT, CDR2 SNEGSKA (reference sequence). The length of the CDR3 is 13 residues. Trimming cost V 4 bases and J 0 bases; bases outside gene matches: 1. CDR3 residues: CSATDRVNTEAFF. The CDR3 region has the DNA TGCAGTGCTACGGACAGGGTGAACACTGAAGCTTTCTTT.

This clonotype was picked up many times. The chain couples TRBV29-1 to TRBJ1-1; D ambiguous. V was clipped by 3 bases and J by 5 bases, with 10 bases between them. Germline values: CDR1 SQVTM, CDR2 ANQGSEA. The CDR3 totals 12 residues. CDR3 sequence: CSVDDGRTEAFF. CDR3 DNA: TGCAGCGTTGATGACGGTCGGACTGAAGCTTTCTTT.

A few counts support this clonotype. The gene calls are TRBV11-3 and TRBJ1-5; D gene uncertain. Germline assignment: CDR1 SGHNT and CDR2 YENEEA. The CDR3 loop spans 13 amino acids. The V end was cut by 0 bases, the J end by 6 bases, with 6 bases between. The CDR3, as DNA: TGTGCCAGCAGCTTAGATAGTTCTCAGCCCCAGCATTTT. Residues: CASSLDSSQPQHF.

In this sample, this clonotype turned up a few times. The genes are TRBV9 and TRBJ2-5; D is ambiguous. The J call is doubtful: the DNA matches TRBJ2-7 better. Germline V gives CDR1 SGDLS, CDR2 YYNGEE. CDR3 length: 13 amino acids. The CDR3 region is CASSVDHGREQYF. CDR3 nucleotides: TGTGCCAGCAGCGTAGATCACGGACGCGAGCAGTACTTC.

This clonotype was counted between two and nine times. The chain couples TRBV14 to TRBJ2-3; D remains ambiguous. The germline V gene encodes CDR1 SGHDN and CDR2 FVKESK. The length of the CDR3 is 14 residues. Trimming stripped 6 bases from V and 2 bases from J, with 12 bases between. CDR3 residues: CASRVGLPTDTQYF. The CDR3 bases are TGTGCCAGCAGAGTGGGCCTCCCCACAGATACGCAGTATTTT.

The V gene is TRBV2, the J gene TRBJ2-5, with D perhaps TRBD1 (6 bases). With the DNA end fitting TRBJ2-1 better, the J assignment may be wrong. Germline assignment: CDR1 SNHLY and CDR2 FYNNEI. The CDR3 has 10 amino acids. CDR3 amino acids: CASYREGQFF. The CDR3 region has the DNA TGTGCCAGTTACAGGGAAGGGCAGTTCTTC.

This clonotype was observed a few times. The V gene is TRBV3-1, the J gene TRBJ2-7; weak D call: TRBD1 (6 bases). The germline V gene encodes CDR1 LGHDT and CDR2 YNNKEL (reference sequence). Deletions cut 5 bases from V and 3 bases from J, with 14 bases between. This CDR3 is built from 14 residues. CDR3 coding DNA: TGTGCCAGCAGCTATCCGGGACATAACTACGAGCAGTACTTC. Its translation is CASSYPGHNYEQYF.

This clonotype was seen a handful of times. Here the CDR3 DNA reads TGCGCCAGCAGCTTGGAGGCGGACATTCTCTACGAGCAGTACTTC. As protein: CASSLEADILYEQYF. The chain carries TRBV5-1 and TRBJ2-7; D may be TRBD1 (5 bases). V was trimmed by 0 bases and J by 3 bases, leaving 13 bases between them. Germline assignment: CDR1 SGHRS and CDR2 YFSETQ. The CDR3 runs to 15 residues.

In its sample, this clonotype was seen a few times. This sequence joins TRBV18 and TRBJ2-5, with 10 bases identical to TRBD2. This CDR3 is built from 14 residues. The J segment lost 6 bases and the V segment lost 2 bases, leaving 3 bases of the junction unmatched. CDR1 is KGHSH, CDR2 LQKENI, per germline. The CDR3 coding sequence is TGTGCCAGCTCACCAGCTAGCGGGAGAAAGACCCAGTACTTC. Translation gives CASSPASGRKTQYF.